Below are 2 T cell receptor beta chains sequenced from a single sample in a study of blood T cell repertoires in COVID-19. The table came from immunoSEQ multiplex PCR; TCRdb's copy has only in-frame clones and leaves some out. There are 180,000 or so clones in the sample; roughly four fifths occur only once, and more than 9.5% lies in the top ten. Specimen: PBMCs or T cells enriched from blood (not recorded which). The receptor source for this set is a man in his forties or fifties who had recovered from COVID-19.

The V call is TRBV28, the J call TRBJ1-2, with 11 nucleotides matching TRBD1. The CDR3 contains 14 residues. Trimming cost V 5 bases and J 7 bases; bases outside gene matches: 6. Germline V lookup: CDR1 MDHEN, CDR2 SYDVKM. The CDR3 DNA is TGTGCCAGCAGTCCGGGGACAGGGGGAGTTGGCTACACCTTC. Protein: CASSPGTGGVGYTF.

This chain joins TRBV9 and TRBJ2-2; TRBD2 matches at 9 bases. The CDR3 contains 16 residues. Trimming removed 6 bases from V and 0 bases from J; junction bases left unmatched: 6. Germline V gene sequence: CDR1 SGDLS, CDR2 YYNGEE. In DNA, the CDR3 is TGTGCCAGCACCAAGGGACTAGCAGCGAACACCGGGGAGCTGTTTTTT. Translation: CASTKGLAANTGELFF.